A single count supports the clone carrying this TCR beta chain. Antigen: not known. The junction does not match germline at one end; this may be a read error. A modified ARM-PCR protocol with three rounds of nested PCR amplified TCRbeta. One entry per CDR3 protein results from TCRdb running MiXCR on the multiplex PCR reads. The repertoire holds roughly 45,000 distinct CDR3 sequences, more than 50% seen once, with over 40% in the top ten. The template was RNA from unsorted bulk tissue. This non-tumor lung sample came from over 3 cm beyond the tumor edge. Newly diagnosed lung cancer patients had thoracic surgery in China, August–late 2014, without prior chemotherapy. The record originates from a study of tumor and adjacent non-tumor tissue in lung cancer. Looking at the study overall: Each sample yielded around 4.2 million productive TCRbeta reads on average. Overall study results and limits: Compared with tumor, normal lung showed significantly lower TCR diversity.

The sample was distant non-tumor lung tissue. The TCR originated in a man aged 45-60 years with non-small cell lung cancer.

CDR3 sequence reads: CASSDQLAGHCYEQYF. DNA for the CDR3: TGTGCAAGCAGTGACCAACTAGCGGGCCATTGCTACGAGCAGTACTTC. The chain recombines TRBV6-1 with TRBJ2-7; 9 bases map to TRBD2. CDR3 length: 16 residues. CDR1 is MNHNS and CDR2 is SASEGT in the germline V gene.